What follows describes a single T cell receptor beta chain. This sample stems from a study of HIV-infected children after antiretroviral therapy interruption. As for the study in general: Children's median ages were roughly 10 years and 8 years by group. Recorded EBV and CMV exposure existed for most children.

Sample treatment: PENTA 11 planned treatment interruption arm or continuous ART arm. RNA-based 3' RACE libraries used unique molecular identifiers. Each CDR3 protein gets one entry after TCRdb re-called the 3' RACE reads with MiXCR. There are about 7,300 distinct CDR3 sequences in the sample; about 15% occur only once, and 12% to 15% lies in the top ten. Per germline, CDR1 LNHDA and CDR2 SQIVND (reference sequence). J lost 6 bases, V lost 5 bases, and 6 bases had no gene match. The CDR3 extends over 13 amino acids. J is TRBJ2-7 and V is TRBV19, with 8 nucleotides matching TRBD1. This receptor was obtained from a pool of human donors with HIV. The sequencing used CD45RO+ CD8+ T cells from PBMCs, pooled from several time points, collected from a donor given antiretroviral therapy, either interrupted or continuous. The subset was: memory CD8+ CD45RO+ CD45RA- T cells. DNA of the CDR3: TGTGCCAGTAGTCTCTACGACAGGGGCGAGCAGTACTTC. Amino acids: CASSLYDRGEQYF.